Presented here are 16 T cell receptor beta chains from one specimen sequenced in a study of cytomegalovirus exposure and HLA in healthy donors. Profiling relied on immunoSEQ multiplex PCR, and the TCRdb table lists in-frame clones only, not all of them. The sample gives about 340,000 clones, 86% of which show up once; around 0.84% is in the top ten. Sequencing input: PBMCs. These receptors came from a woman aged 18-29 years in good health and CMV-seronegative.

The chain employs TRBV2 and TRBJ2-1; no firm D call. Trimming pared 2 bases from V and 12 bases from J, leaving 8 bases between. The CDR3 length is 11 residues. Germline V gives CDR1 SNHLY, CDR2 FYNNEI. The CDR3 region is CASSELFPQFF. The CDR3 region has the DNA TGTGCCAGCAGTGAACTATTCCCGCAGTTCTTC.

The chain links TRBV5-1 to TRBJ1-1; D is ambiguous. Germline V gene data show CDR1 as SGHRS and CDR2 as YFSETQ. Trimming took off 5 bases at V and 4 bases at J, with 15 bases between the two ends. This CDR3 is built from 14 residues. CDR3 DNA sequence: TGCGCCAGCAGTCTCTCATCCCAAGCCACTGAAGCTTTCTTT. Translating it yields CASSLSSQATEAFF.

CDR3 DNA sequence: TGCGCCAGCAGCCAAGATACCCCAGATGAGCAGTTCTTC. Protein: CASSQDTPDEQFF. The chain recombines TRBV4-3 with TRBJ2-1; no definite D call. Trimming took off 0 bases at V and 8 bases at J, with 8 bases between the two ends. The CDR3 loop spans 13 amino acids. Germline V gene sequence: CDR1 LGHNA, CDR2 YSLEER.

The chain joins TRBV5-1 to TRBJ1-3; D unresolved. The germline CDR1 and CDR2 sequences are SGHRS and YFSETQ. V was clipped by 0 bases and J by 0 bases, with 10 bases between them. The CDR3 runs to 16 residues. This CDR3 reads CASSLVGGLSGNTIYF. In nucleotides, the CDR3 is TGCGCCAGCAGCTTGGTAGGAGGGCTCTCTGGAAACACCATATATTTT.

This clone has a handful of counts. J is TRBJ1-2 and V is TRBV7-2; 10 bases agree with TRBD1. This CDR3 has 16 amino acids. From germline, CDR1 is SGHTA and CDR2 FQGNSA. The V and J ends lost 1 base and 2 bases, in that order; junction bases with no gene match: 4. The CDR3 nucleotides read TGTGCCAGCAGCTTAGAGGGGACAGGGGCGAACTATGGCTACACCTTC. Residues: CASSLEGTGANYGYTF.

The J gene is TRBJ1-5, the V gene TRBV27, with no clear D. The CDR3 runs 15 residues. CDR1 MNHEY and CDR2 SMNVEV come from the germline V gene (reference sequence). The ends were cut back, 0 bases at V and 3 bases at J, with 9 bases in the middle. DNA for the CDR3: TGTGCCAGCAGTTTATCGCCGGGGTTCAATCAGCCCCAGCATTTT. Protein: CASSLSPGFNQPQHF.

This chain joins TRBV28 and TRBJ2-7; D might be TRBD2 (6 bases). V was trimmed by 3 bases and J by 7 bases, leaving 19 bases between them. Germline V gene data show CDR1 as MDHEN and CDR2 as SYDVKM. There are 15 residues in the CDR3. Here the CDR3 DNA reads TGTGCCAGCAGTTTGGGCGGGACTCGGCACCAGGAGCAGTACTTC. Residues: CASSLGGTRHQEQYF.

In DNA form, the CDR3 reads TGCAGCGCTGTGATAGCCTACGAGCAGTACTTC. Encoded protein: CSAVIAYEQYF. This chain uses TRBV20-1 with TRBJ2-7; D is uncertain. Germline V gives CDR1 DFQATT, CDR2 SNEGSKA (reference sequence). The CDR3 sequence is 11 residues long.

The V gene is TRBV19, the J gene TRBJ2-3, with D possibly being TRBD1 (6 bases). Germline V CDR1 and CDR2: LNHDA, SQIVND (reference sequence). Trimming left V 4 bases short and J 7 bases short, with 12 bases between. The CDR3 loop spans 13 amino acids. CDR3 region: CASSRQDGNTQYF. The CDR3 DNA sequence: TGTGCCAGTAGTAGACAGGACGGGAATACGCAGTATTTT.

The V and J genes are TRBV5-1 and TRBJ2-7; D is ambiguous. Germline loops: CDR1 SGHRS, CDR2 YFSETQ. Trimming left V 4 bases short and J 5 bases short, with 7 bases between. The CDR3 length is 11 residues. The CDR3 is CASSRGNEQYF. CDR3 in DNA: TGCGCCAGCAGCAGAGGTAACGAGCAGTACTTC.

This clone was seen many times. The V gene is TRBV18, the J gene TRBJ2-3; weak D call: TRBD2 (6 bases). The V and J ends lost 1 base and 3 bases respectively, with 17 bases between them. This CDR3 contains 17 residues. The germline V gene has CDR1 KGHSH and CDR2 LQKENI. The CDR3 here is CASSPLAPGDGTDTQYF. CDR3 nucleotide sequence: TGTGCCAGCTCACCACTGGCCCCGGGAGATGGGACAGATACGCAGTATTTT. Variable domain in full (rest from reference TRBV18 and TRBJ2-3): NAGVMQNPRHLVRRRGQEARLRCSPMKGHSHVYWYRQLPEEGLKFMVYLQKENIIDESGMPKERFSAEFPKEGPSILRIQQVVRGDSAAYFCASSPLAPGDGTDTQYFGPGTRLTVL.

J is TRBJ2-7 and V is TRBV11-2, with D maybe TRBD1 (5 bases). The CDR3 sequence is 17 residues long. CDR1 is SGHAT, CDR2 FQNNGV, per germline. The V end was cut by 3 bases, the J end by 0 bases, with 18 bases between. In DNA, the CDR3 is TGTGCCAGCAGCTTGGGGCCCGGACGGCTGAGCTCCTACGAGCAGTACTTC. Amino acid sequence: CASSLGPGRLSSYEQYF.

The chain recombines TRBV18 with TRBJ2-1; TRBD2 aligns across 12 bases. Germline V lookup: CDR1 KGHSH, CDR2 LQKENI. V dropped 3 bases and J dropped 9; count of bases not matched to a gene: 9. CDR3 size: 16 residues. The CDR3 DNA sequence: TGTGCCAGCTCACCGCCTCTAGCGGGAGGGGCTGGTGAGCAGTTCTTC. Its translation is CASSPPLAGGAGEQFF.

This clone was found a few times. This chain connects TRBV28 to TRBJ1-1; D unclear. The CDR3 runs to 14 residues. Trimming took off 5 bases at V and 1 base at J, with 11 bases between the two ends. Per the germline V gene, CDR1 is MDHEN and CDR2 is SYDVKM. CDR3 in amino acids: CASSILDTNTEAFF. The CDR3 coding sequence is TGTGCCAGCAGTATACTAGACACGAACACTGAAGCTTTCTTT. Looking up the rest from reference TRBV28 and TRBJ1-1 gives the full variable domain: DVKVTQSSRYLVKRTGEKVFLECVQDMDHENMFWYRQDPGLGLRLIYFSYDVKMKEKGDIPEGYSVSREKKERFSLILESASTNQTSMYLCASSILDTNTEAFFGQGTRLTVV.

The chain couples TRBV4-2 to TRBJ1-1; maybe TRBD1 (5 bases). The germline V gene has CDR1 LGHNA and CDR2 YNFKEQ. Trimming stripped 0 bases from V and 6 bases from J, with 11 bases between. CDR3 length equals 14 residues. Here the CDR3 DNA reads TGTGCCAGCAGCCAAGATCGTGGAGGGGCTGAAGCTTTCTTT. Protein sequence: CASSQDRGGAEAFF.

The chain combines TRBV27 with TRBJ2-1; 7 nucleotides align to TRBD2. The CDR3 is 15 amino acids. The germline V gene has CDR1 MNHEY and CDR2 SMNVEV (reference sequence). The ends lost 7 bases at V and 2 bases at J; junction bases unmatched: 8. This CDR3 is CASNLGGTTYNEQFF. CDR3 sequence (DNA): TGTGCCAGCAACCTAGGAGGGACTACCTACAATGAGCAGTTCTTC.